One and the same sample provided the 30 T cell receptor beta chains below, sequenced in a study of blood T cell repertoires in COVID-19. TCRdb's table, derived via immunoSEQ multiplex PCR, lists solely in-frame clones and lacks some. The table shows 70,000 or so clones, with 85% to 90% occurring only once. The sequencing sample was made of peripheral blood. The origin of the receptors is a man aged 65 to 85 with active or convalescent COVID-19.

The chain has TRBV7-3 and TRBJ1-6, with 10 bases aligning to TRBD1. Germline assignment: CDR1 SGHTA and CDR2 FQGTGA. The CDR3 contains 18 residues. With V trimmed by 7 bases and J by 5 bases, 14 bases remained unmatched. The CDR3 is CASNPSWRQGADNSPLHF. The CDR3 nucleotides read TGTGCCAGCAACCCCTCCTGGCGACAGGGGGCGGATAATTCACCCCTCCACTTT.

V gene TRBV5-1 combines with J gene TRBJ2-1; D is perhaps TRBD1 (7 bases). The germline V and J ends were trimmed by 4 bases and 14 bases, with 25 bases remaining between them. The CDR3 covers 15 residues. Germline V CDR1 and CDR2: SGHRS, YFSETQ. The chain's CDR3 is CASSRGTVGENTEFF. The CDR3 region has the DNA TGCGCCAGCAGCCGCGGGACAGTAGGGGAAAATACGGAGTTCTTC. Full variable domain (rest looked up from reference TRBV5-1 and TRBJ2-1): KAGVTQTPRYLIKTRGQQVTLSCSPISGHRSVSWYQQTPGQGLQFLFEYFSETQRNKGNFPGRFSGRQFSNSRSEMNVSTLELGDSALYLCASSRGTVGENTEFFGPGTRLTVL.

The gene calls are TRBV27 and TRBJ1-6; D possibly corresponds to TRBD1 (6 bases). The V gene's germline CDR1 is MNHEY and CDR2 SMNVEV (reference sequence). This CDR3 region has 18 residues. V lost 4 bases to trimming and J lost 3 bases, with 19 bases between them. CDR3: CASSSRPQGLSYNSPLHF. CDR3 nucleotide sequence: TGTGCCAGCAGTTCCCGGCCGCAGGGGCTGAGCTATAATTCACCCCTCCACTTT.

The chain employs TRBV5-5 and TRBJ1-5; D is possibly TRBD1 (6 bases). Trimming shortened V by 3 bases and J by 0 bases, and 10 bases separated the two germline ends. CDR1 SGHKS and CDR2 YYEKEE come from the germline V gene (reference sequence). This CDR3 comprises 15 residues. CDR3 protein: CASSWGQSSNQPQHF. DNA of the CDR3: TGTGCCAGCAGCTGGGGGCAGAGTAGCAATCAGCCCCAGCATTTT.

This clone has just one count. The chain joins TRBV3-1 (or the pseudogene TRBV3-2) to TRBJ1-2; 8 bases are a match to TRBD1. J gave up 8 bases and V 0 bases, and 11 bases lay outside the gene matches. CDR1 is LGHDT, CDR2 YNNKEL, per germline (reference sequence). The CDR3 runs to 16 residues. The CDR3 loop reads CASSQEPPPTGVGYTF. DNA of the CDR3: TGTGCCAGCAGCCAAGAACCCCCGCCGACAGGGGTCGGCTACACCTTC.

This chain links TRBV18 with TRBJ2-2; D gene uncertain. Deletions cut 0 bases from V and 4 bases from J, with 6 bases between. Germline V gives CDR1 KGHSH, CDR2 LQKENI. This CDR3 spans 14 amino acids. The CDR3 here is CASSPPSSTGELFF. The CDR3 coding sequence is TGTGCCAGCTCACCACCTAGTTCCACCGGGGAGCTGTTTTTT.

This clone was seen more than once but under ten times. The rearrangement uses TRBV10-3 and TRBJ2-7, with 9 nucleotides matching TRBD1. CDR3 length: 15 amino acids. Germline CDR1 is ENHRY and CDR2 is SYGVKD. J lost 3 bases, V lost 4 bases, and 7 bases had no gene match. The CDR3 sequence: CAISGGQGENYEQYF. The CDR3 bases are TGTGCCATCAGTGGGGGACAGGGAGAAAACTACGAGCAGTACTTC.

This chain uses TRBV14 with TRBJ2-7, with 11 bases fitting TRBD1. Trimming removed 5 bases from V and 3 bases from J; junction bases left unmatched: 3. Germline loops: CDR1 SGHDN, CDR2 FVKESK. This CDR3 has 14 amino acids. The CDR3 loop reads CASSAGTGGYEQYF. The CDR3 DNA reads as TGTGCCAGCAGCGCGGGGACAGGGGGCTACGAGCAGTACTTC.

The CDR3 DNA reads as TGTGCCAGCTCAGTACGGGGACAGACCGTCATAGCACCCCTCCACTTT. Protein: CASSVRGQTVIAPLHF. The chain has TRBV18 and TRBJ1-6, with TRBD1 matching over 7 bases. The CDR3 totals 16 residues. Germline lookup yields CDR1 KGHSH and CDR2 LQKENI. V lost 5 bases to trimming and J lost 11 bases; unmatched junction nucleotides: 15. Filled out from reference TRBV18 and TRBJ1-6, the complete variable domain reads NAGVMQNPRHLVRRRGQEARLRCSPMKGHSHVYWYRQLPEEGLKFMVYLQKENIIDESGMPKERFSAEFPKEGPSILRIQQVVRGDSAAYFCASSVRGQTVIAPLHFGNGTRLTVT.

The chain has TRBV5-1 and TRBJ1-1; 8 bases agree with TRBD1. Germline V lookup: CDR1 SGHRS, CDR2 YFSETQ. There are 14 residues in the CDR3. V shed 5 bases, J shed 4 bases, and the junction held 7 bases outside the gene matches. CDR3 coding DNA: TGCGCCAGCAGGGCAGGGGGCGCCCCCACTGAAGCTTTCTTT. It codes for CASRAGGAPTEAFF.

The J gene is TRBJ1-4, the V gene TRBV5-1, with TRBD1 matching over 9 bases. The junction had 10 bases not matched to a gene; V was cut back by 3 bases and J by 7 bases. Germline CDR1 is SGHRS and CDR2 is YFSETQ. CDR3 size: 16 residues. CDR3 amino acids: CASSYRQGGSGEKLFF. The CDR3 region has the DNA TGCGCCAGCAGCTACCGACAGGGGGGGTCGGGTGAAAAACTGTTTTTT.

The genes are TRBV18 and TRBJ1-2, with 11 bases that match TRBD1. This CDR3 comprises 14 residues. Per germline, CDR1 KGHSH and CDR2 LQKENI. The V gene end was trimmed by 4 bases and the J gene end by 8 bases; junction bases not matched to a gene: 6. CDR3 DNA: TGTGCCAGCTCACTTGGACAGGGGGCGGAAGGCTACACCTTC. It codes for CASSLGQGAEGYTF.

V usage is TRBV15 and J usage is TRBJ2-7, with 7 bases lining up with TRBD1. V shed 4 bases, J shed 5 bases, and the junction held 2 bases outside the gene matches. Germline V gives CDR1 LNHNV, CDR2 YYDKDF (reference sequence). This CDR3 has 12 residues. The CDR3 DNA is TGTGCCACCAGCACCACAGGGGACGAGCAGTACTTC. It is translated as CATSTTGDEQYF.

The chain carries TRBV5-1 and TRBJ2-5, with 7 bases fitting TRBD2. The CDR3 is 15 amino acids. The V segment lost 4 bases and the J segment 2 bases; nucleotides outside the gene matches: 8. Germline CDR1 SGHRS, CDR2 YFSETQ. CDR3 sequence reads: CASSVTLAEQETQYF. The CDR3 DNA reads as TGCGCCAGCAGCGTGACTCTAGCGGAGCAAGAGACCCAGTACTTC.

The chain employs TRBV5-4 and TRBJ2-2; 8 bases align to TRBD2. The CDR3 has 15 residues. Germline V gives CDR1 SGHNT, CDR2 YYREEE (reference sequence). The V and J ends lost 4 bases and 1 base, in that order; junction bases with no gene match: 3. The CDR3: CASSNLAGNTGELFF. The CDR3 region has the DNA TGTGCCAGCAGCAACCTAGCGGGGAACACCGGGGAGCTGTTTTTT.

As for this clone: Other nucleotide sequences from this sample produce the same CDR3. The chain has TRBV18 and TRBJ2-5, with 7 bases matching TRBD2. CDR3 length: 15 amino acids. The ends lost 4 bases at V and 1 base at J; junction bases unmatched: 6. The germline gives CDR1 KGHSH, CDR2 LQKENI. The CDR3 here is CASSRGAGPQETQYF. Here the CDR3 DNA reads TGTGCCAGCTCACGGGGAGCGGGGCCCCAAGAGACCCAGTACTTC.

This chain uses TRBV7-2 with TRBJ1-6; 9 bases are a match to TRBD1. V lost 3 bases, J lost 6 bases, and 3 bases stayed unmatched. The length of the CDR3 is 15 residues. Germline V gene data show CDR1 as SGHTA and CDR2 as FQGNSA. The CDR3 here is CASSFEGQGNSPLHF. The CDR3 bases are TGTGCCAGCAGCTTTGAGGGACAGGGTAATTCACCCCTCCACTTT.

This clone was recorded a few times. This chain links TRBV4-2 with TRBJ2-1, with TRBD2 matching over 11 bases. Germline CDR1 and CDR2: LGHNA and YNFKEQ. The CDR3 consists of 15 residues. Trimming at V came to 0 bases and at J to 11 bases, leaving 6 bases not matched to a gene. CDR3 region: CASSQDGASGRQQFF. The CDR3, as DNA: TGTGCCAGCAGCCAAGATGGGGCTAGCGGGAGGCAGCAGTTCTTC.

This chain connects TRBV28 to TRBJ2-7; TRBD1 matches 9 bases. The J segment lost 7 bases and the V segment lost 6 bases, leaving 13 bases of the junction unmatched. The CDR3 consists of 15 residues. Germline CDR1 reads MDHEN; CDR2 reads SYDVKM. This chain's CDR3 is CASSRDRGGDREQYF. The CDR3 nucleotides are TGTGCCAGCAGCCGTGACAGGGGGGGTGACCGGGAGCAGTACTTC.

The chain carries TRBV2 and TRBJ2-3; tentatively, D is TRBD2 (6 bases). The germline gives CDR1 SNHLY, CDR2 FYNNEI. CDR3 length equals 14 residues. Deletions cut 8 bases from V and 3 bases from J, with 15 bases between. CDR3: CASGGRRRTDTQYF. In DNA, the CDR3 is TGTGCCAGCGGAGGGAGGAGGAGGACAGATACGCAGTATTTT.

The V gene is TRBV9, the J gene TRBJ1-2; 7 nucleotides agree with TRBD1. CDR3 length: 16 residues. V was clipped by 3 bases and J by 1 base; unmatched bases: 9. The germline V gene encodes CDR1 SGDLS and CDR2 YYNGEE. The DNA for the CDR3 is TGTGCCAGCAGCGCCCCTGCAGGGGGAATTAACTATGGCTACACCTTC. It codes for CASSAPAGGINYGYTF.

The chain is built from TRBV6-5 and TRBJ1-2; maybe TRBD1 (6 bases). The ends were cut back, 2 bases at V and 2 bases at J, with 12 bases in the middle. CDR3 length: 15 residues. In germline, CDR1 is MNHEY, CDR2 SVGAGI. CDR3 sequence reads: CASSYGGGGNYGYTF. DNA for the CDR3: TGTGCCAGCAGTTACGGTGGTGGGGGCAACTATGGCTACACCTTC.

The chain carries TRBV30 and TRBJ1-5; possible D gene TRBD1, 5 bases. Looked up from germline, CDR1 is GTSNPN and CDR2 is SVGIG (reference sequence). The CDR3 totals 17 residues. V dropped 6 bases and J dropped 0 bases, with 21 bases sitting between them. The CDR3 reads CACDLGGSSYSNQPQHF. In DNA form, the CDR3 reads TGTGCCTGTGACCTGGGGGGGTCCAGTTATAGCAATCAGCCCCAGCATTTT.

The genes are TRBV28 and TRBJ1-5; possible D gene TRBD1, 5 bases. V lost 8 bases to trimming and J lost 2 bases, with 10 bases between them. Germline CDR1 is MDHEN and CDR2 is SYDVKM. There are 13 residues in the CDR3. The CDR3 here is CASHIQGNQPQHF. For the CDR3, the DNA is TGTGCCAGCCACATACAGGGCAATCAGCCCCAGCATTTT.

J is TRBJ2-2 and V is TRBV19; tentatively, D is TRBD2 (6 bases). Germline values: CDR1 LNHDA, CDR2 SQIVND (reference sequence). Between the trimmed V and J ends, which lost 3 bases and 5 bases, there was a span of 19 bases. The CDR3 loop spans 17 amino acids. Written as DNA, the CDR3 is TGTGCCAGTAGTATTTCCCTGACGGGAGTAAAAACCGGGGAGCTGTTTTTT. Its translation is CASSISLTGVKTGELFF. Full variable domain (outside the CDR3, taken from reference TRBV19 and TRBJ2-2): DGGITQSPKYLFRKEGQNVTLSCEQNLNHDAMYWYRQDPGQGLRLIYYSQIVNDFQKGDIAEGYSVSREKKESFPLTVTSAQKNPTAFYLCASSISLTGVKTGELFFGEGSRLTVL.

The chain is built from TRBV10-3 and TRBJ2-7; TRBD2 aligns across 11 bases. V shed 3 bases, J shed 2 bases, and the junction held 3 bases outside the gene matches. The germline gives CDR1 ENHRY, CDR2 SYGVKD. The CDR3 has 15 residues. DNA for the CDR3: TGTGCCATCAGTGACGGGACTAGCGGAACCTACGAGCAGTACTTC. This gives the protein CAISDGTSGTYEQYF.

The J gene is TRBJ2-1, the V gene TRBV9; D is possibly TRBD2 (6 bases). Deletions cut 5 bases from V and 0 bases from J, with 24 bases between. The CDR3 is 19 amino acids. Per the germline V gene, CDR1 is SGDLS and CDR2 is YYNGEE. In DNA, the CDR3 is TGTGCCAGCAGTGGGGCCAGGGCAGCGGGCTGGAGCTCCTACAATGAGCAGTTCTTC. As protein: CASSGARAAGWSSYNEQFF.

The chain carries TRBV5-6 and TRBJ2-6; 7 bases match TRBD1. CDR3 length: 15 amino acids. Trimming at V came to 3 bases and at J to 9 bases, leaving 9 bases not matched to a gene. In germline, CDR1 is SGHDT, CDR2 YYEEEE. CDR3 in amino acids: CASSSIQGFGNVLTF. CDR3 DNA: TGTGCCAGCAGCTCGATACAGGGGTTCGGCAACGTCCTGACTTTC.

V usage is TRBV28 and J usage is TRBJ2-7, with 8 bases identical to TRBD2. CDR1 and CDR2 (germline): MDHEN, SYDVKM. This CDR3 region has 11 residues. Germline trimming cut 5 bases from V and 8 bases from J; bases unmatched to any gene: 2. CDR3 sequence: CASSREGKQYF. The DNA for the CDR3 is TGTGCCAGCAGTCGGGAGGGGAAGCAGTACTTC.

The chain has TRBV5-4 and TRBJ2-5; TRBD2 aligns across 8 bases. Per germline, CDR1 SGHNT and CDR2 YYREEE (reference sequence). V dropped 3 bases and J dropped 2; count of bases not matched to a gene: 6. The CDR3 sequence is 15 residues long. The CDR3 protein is CASSSTSGTQETQYF. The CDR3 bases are TGTGCCAGCAGCTCCACTAGCGGAACTCAAGAGACCCAGTACTTC.